A selection of T cell receptor beta chains follows, all from one sample in a study of OX40 agonist ivuxolimab in advanced cancers. The repertoire was sequenced with immunoSEQ multiplex PCR; TCRdb's copy has only in-frame clones and lacks some. Of about 10,000 clones listed, over 65% are singletons. This material consisted of CD4+ or CD8+ T cells sorted from blood, taken in a trial of the OX40 agonist ivuxolimab. The receptors derive from an adult with an advanced solid tumor such as melanoma, head and neck, liver or kidney cancer. The CDR3 runs from the conserved cysteine through the conserved F or W. Fields, in order: V gene, D gene, J gene, clone size, CDR3 DNA, CDR3 protein. D genes are given only for firm matches. Clone size is shown for a subset of rows, as once, few, many or a class of expanded clone.

TRBV2,-,TRBJ2-2,-,TGTGCCAGCAAGGGGAACACCGGGGAGCTGTTTTTT,CASKGNTGELFF
TRBV6-1,TRBD2,TRBJ2-1,-,TGTGCCAGCAGTCTTAGCGGGGGAAACTACAATGAGCAGTTCTTC,CASSLSGGNYNEQFF
TRBV5-4,TRBD1,TRBJ2-3,-,TGTGCCAGCAGCCCGCGCGCCGGGACAGGGGGTGAAGATACGCAGTATTTT,CASSPRAGTGGEDTQYF
TRBV27,-,TRBJ2-7,few,TGTGCCAGCATTCTTTCGGGGGCCGGCTCCTACGAGCAGTACTTC,CASILSGAGSYEQYF
TRBV7-2,TRBD1,TRBJ2-3,-,TGTGCCAGCAGCAATGAAAGGGGGCCCACAGATACGCAGTATTTT,CASSNERGPTDTQYF
TRBV7-2,TRBD2,TRBJ2-1,-,TGTGCCAGCAGCTGGACTAGCGGCGACTACAATGAGCAGTTCTTC,CASSWTSGDYNEQFF
TRBV28,-,TRBJ1-5,-,TGTGCCAGCAGTTTCCTTACAGGGCAAAATCAGCCCCAGCATTTT,CASSFLTGQNQPQHF
TRBV7-1,TRBD2,TRBJ2-1,-,TGTGCCAGCAGCTTCGGACTAGCCGTGAGCTCCTACAATGAGCAGTTCTTC,CASSFGLAVSSYNEQFF
TRBV6-5,-,TRBJ1-2,-,TGTGCCAGCAGTTACGAGGGAGGCTCCTATGGCTACACCTTC,CASSYEGGSYGYTF
TRBV5-4,TRBD1,TRBJ2-7,few,TGTGCCAGCAGCTCGGCCGGGACAGGGGATTACGAGCAGTACTTC,CASSSAGTGDYEQYF
TRBV7-3,-,TRBJ2-6,few,TGTGCCAGCAGCCAAGCTAGCGCTGGGGCCAACGTCCTGACTTTC,CASSQASAGANVLTF
TRBV2,TRBD2,TRBJ2-2,-,TGTGCCAGCAGACCACTGGGGGGGTCCGACCGATCTGGTACCGGGGAGCTGTTTTTT,CASRPLGGSDRSGTGELFF
TRBV27,-,TRBJ1-1,-,TGTGCCAGCAGGAACGGAGGCGCGGAAGCTTTCTTT,CASRNGGAEAFF